Listed here are 23 T cell receptor beta chains from one sample, sequenced in a study of response to subunit inactivated influenza vaccine. In TCRdb, the RT-PCR reads were re-called with MiXCR into one record per CDR3 protein. The repertoire holds around 580,000 distinct CDR3 sequences, with around 11% as singletons. Sequenced material: PBMCs from blood, taken on the day of vaccination. These TCRs come from a man aged 45-65 years who received an inactivated influenza vaccine.

This clonotype was found a few times. J is TRBJ1-5 and V is TRBV5-6; tentatively, D is TRBD1 (6 bases). The CDR3 has 16 amino acids. The V gene's germline CDR1 is SGHDT and CDR2 YYEEEE. Trimming left V 0 bases short and J 3 bases short, with 13 bases between. The CDR3 loop is CASSLAGQQINQPQHF. Here the CDR3 DNA reads TGTGCCAGCAGCTTGGCCGGACAGCAAATCAATCAGCCCCAGCATTTT. Based on the CDR3 plus reference TRBV5-6 and TRBJ1-5, the full variable domain is DAGVTQSPTHLIKTRGQQVTLRCSPKSGHDTVSWYQQALGQGPQFIFQYYEEEERQRGNFPDRFSGHQFPNYSSELNVNALLLGDSALYLCASSLAGQQINQPQHFGDGTRLSIL.

J is TRBJ2-7 and V is TRBV12-3 or TRBV12-4; TRBD1 is a possible D gene (6 bases). There are 13 residues in the CDR3. V dropped 4 bases and J dropped 6 bases, with 13 bases sitting between them. As DNA, the CDR3 is TGTGCCAGCAGTTCTAGCACAGGGTCCGAGCAGTACTTC. This translates into CASSSSTGSEQYF.

The chain is built from TRBV5-1 and TRBJ1-4; D uncertain. Trimming removed 5 bases at V and 4 bases at J, with 12 bases between. Germline assignment: CDR1 SGHRS and CDR2 YFSETQ. The CDR3 loop spans 14 amino acids. In DNA, the CDR3 is TGCGCCAGCAGTCCCGGAGACTATAATGAAAAACTGTTTTTT. Translated: CASSPGDYNEKLFF. The whole variable domain, filled in from reference TRBV5-1 and TRBJ1-4, reads KAGVTQTPRYLIKTRGQQVTLSCSPISGHRSVSWYQQTPGQGLQFLFEYFSETQRNKGNFPGRFSGRQFSNSRSEMNVSTLELGDSALYLCASSPGDYNEKLFFGSGTQLSVL.

This clonotype occurred many times. The rearrangement links TRBV12-3 or TRBV12-4 to TRBJ2-1; D call uncertain. V was pared by 2 bases and J by 0 bases, with 8 bases between. CDR3 length: 15 amino acids. The CDR3 region has the DNA TGTGCCAGCAGTTTAAGGCAAAGCTCCTACAATGAGCAGTTCTTC. Translated: CASSLRQSSYNEQFF.

This clonotype was observed a few times. This chain joins TRBV6-1 and TRBJ2-1, with no clear D. Germline assignment: CDR1 MNHNS and CDR2 SASEGT. CDR3 length equals 11 residues. The V end lost 9 bases, the J end lost 6 bases, and 9 bases lay between the germline ends. CDR3 coding DNA: TGTGCCAGGGGCTCGCTCAATGAGCAGTTCTTC. This encodes CARGSLNEQFF.

V is TRBV7-6 and J is TRBJ2-7, with D hard to call. CDR3 length: 14 residues. Trimming cost V 1 base and J 3 bases, with 10 bases left between them. Germline V lookup: CDR1 SGHVS, CDR2 FNYEAQ. The CDR3 loop reads CASSLGVRGYEQYF. In DNA form, the CDR3 reads TGTGCCAGCAGCTTAGGTGTCAGAGGCTACGAGCAGTACTTC.

Regarding this clonotype: At one boundary the junction diverges from the germline segment, which might be a read error. This chain joins TRBV12-3 or TRBV12-4 and TRBJ1-3; D perhaps matches TRBD1 (5 bases). There are 14 residues in the CDR3. CDR3 amino acids: CASKQDSSGDTIYF. For the CDR3, the DNA is TGTGCCAGCAAACAGGATTCCTCTGGAGACACCATATATTTT.

The chain couples TRBV12-3 or TRBV12-4 to TRBJ2-7; D perhaps matches TRBD2 (6 bases). The V gene lost 3 bases and the J gene lost 3 bases, with 18 bases spanning the gap. The length of the CDR3 is 16 residues. CDR3 sequence: CASSLYPWRGGYEQYF. The CDR3 coding sequence is TGTGCCAGCAGTTTGTACCCTTGGCGGGGTGGCTACGAGCAGTACTTC.

This clonotype was counted many times. The chain links TRBV12-3 or TRBV12-4 to TRBJ1-1; no clear D. The CDR3 has 13 amino acids. V lost 3 bases, J lost 1 base, and 6 bases lay in between. DNA of the CDR3: TGTGCCAGCAGTTTTAGGAGGAACACTGAAGCTTTCTTT. As protein: CASSFRRNTEAFF.

The V call is TRBV20-1, the J call TRBJ1-4, with 8 bases lining up with TRBD1. In germline, CDR1 is DFQATT, CDR2 SNEGSKA (reference sequence). J was trimmed by 3 bases and V by 4 bases; bases with no gene match: 7. CDR3 length: 15 residues. CDR3 residues: CSATIPGQANEKLFF. CDR3 coding DNA: TGCAGTGCTACAATACCGGGACAGGCTAATGAAAAACTGTTTTTT.

The rearrangement uses TRBV6-1 and TRBJ1-2; 9 nucleotides agree with TRBD1. The CDR3 consists of 18 residues. Germline V gene data show CDR1 as MNHNS and CDR2 as SASEGT. The V gene end was trimmed by 6 bases and the J gene end by 0 bases; junction bases not matched to a gene: 14. CDR3 protein: CASSARPGQGASNYGYTF. In DNA, the CDR3 is TGTGCCAGCAGCGCACGACCGGGACAGGGTGCCTCTAACTATGGCTACACCTTC.

The chain combines TRBV7-2 with TRBJ2-1, with 8 bases identical to TRBD2. CDR3 length equals 16 residues. With V trimmed by 1 base and J by 1 base, 3 bases remained unmatched. CDR1 and CDR2 from the germline V gene are SGHTA and FQGNSA. CDR3 amino acids: CASSLGGGQSYNEQFF. CDR3 sequence (DNA): TGTGCCAGCAGCTTAGGCGGGGGGCAGTCCTACAATGAGCAGTTCTTC.

The table lists this clonotype with many counts. The chain uses TRBV5-1 and TRBJ1-5, with a possible D match to TRBD1 (5 bases). The V end lost 5 bases, the J end lost 5 bases, and 11 bases lay between the germline ends. This CDR3 has 13 amino acids. Germline loops: CDR1 SGHRS, CDR2 YFSETQ. The CDR3 sequence: CASSSDIDQPQHF. Written as DNA, the CDR3 is TGCGCCAGCAGTTCGGACATCGATCAGCCCCAGCATTTT. The variable domain in full, with the rest retrieved from reference TRBV5-1 and TRBJ1-5, is KAGVTQTPRYLIKTRGQQVTLSCSPISGHRSVSWYQQTPGQGLQFLFEYFSETQRNKGNFPGRFSGRQFSNSRSEMNVSTLELGDSALYLCASSSDIDQPQHFGDGTRLSIL.

This clonotype has a handful of counts. The chain is built from TRBV4-2 and TRBJ2-1; no reliable D call. The germline gives CDR1 LGHNA, CDR2 YNFKEQ. The CDR3 is 12 amino acids. V lost 2 bases, J lost 9 bases, and 8 bases lay in between. Written as DNA, the CDR3 is TGTGCCAGCAGCCAAAGCCAGACTGAGCAGTTCTTC. This encodes CASSQSQTEQFF.

This clonotype was picked up a small number of times. The chain has TRBV20-1 and TRBJ2-7; D possibly corresponds to TRBD1 (6 bases). V gave up 4 bases and J gave up 5 bases, with 9 bases separating them. The CDR3 runs to 11 residues. Germline CDR1 and CDR2: DFQATT and SNEGSKA (reference sequence). DNA for the CDR3: TGCAGTGCTACTCAGGGGAACGAGCAGTACTTC. This gives the protein CSATQGNEQYF.

This chain joins TRBV12-3 or TRBV12-4 and TRBJ2-3, with D possibly matching TRBD1 (7 bases). The V and J ends lost 8 bases and 4 bases respectively, with 16 bases between them. CDR3 length: 14 amino acids. This chain's CDR3 is CASGADRRADTQYF. For the CDR3, the DNA is TGTGCCAGCGGGGCGGACAGGAGGGCAGATACGCAGTATTTT.

This clonotype has more than one count but fewer than ten. This chain uses TRBV28 with TRBJ2-7; D is uncertain. The CDR3 length is 15 residues. Germline assignment: CDR1 MDHEN and CDR2 SYDVKM. Trimming shortened V by 6 bases and J by 4 bases, and 19 bases separated the two germline ends. The CDR3 sequence: CASRRQGARGYEQYF. In nucleotides, the CDR3 is TGTGCCAGCAGGCGCCAAGGAGCTAGAGGTTACGAGCAGTACTTC.

This clonotype was picked up a small number of times. This chain connects TRBV19 to TRBJ1-1; TRBD1 matches at 9 bases. Per germline, CDR1 LNHDA and CDR2 SQIVND (reference sequence). Trimming took 7 bases from V and 0 from J; bases not matched to a gene: 18. The CDR3 sequence is 19 residues long. The DNA for the CDR3 is TGTGCCAGTACCCCCCCCCGGTGGGGACAGGGACTTTTGAACACTGAAGCTTTCTTT. Translating it yields CASTPPRWGQGLLNTEAFF.

The chain carries TRBV4-3 and TRBJ2-3, with TRBD2 identical over 10 bases. Germline V gives CDR1 LGHNA, CDR2 YSLEER. The CDR3 length is 16 residues. Trimming removed 0 bases from V and 8 bases from J; junction bases left unmatched: 8. CDR3 residues: CASSQETPSGSPTQYF. CDR3 DNA: TGCGCCAGCAGCCAAGAAACCCCTAGCGGGAGTCCTACGCAGTATTTT.

V and J are TRBV7-8 and TRBJ1-1; D unclear. Germline values: CDR1 SGHVS, CDR2 FQNEAQ. The CDR3 covers 15 residues. The V and J ends lost 5 bases and 0 bases respectively, with 13 bases between them. The CDR3 region is CASSPRGGMNTEAFF. The CDR3 DNA reads as TGTGCCAGCAGCCCCCGGGGAGGGATGAACACTGAAGCTTTCTTT.

This clonotype was counted between two and nine times. V gene TRBV20-1 combines with J gene TRBJ2-1; D unclear. Germline V gene data show CDR1 as DFQATT and CDR2 as SNEGSKA (reference sequence). Trimming removed 5 bases at V and 9 bases at J, with 14 bases between. This CDR3 is built from 12 residues. In nucleotides, the CDR3 is TGCAGTGCTCCCGATTGGTCAGTTGAGCAGTTCTTC. This gives the protein CSAPDWSVEQFF.

This clonotype was counted a few times. The chain recombines TRBV18 with TRBJ2-1; 7 nucleotides line up with TRBD2. Germline V gene data show CDR1 as KGHSH and CDR2 as LQKENI. The CDR3 is 15 amino acids. V gave up 4 bases and J gave up 3 bases; unmatched junction bases: 6. CDR3 DNA sequence: TGTGCCAGCTCACAGTACGGGGGGAGCTACAATGAGCAGTTCTTC. Translated: CASSQYGGSYNEQFF.

The table lists this clonotype with a few counts. The chain combines TRBV20-1 with TRBJ2-3; D remains unclear. The CDR3 extends over 12 amino acids. The germline V and J ends were trimmed by 3 bases and 4 bases, with 8 bases remaining between them. Per the germline V gene, CDR1 is DFQATT and CDR2 is SNEGSKA (reference sequence). For the CDR3, the DNA is TGCAGTGCTAGCATGGTCGCAGATACGCAGTATTTT. Translating gives CSASMVADTQYF.